The 30 T cell receptor beta chains listed next were all sequenced from one sample in a study of T cells in narcolepsy. TCRdb keeps only in-frame clones here, not all; method: immunoSEQ multiplex PCR. The table records tens of thousands of clones, more than 70% of them present only once. Sequenced: CD45RA- memory CD4+ T cells from PBMCs. These receptors all stem from a human donor with narcolepsy.

This chain connects TRBV2 to TRBJ2-7; a weak D match, TRBD2 (6 bases). There are 12 residues in the CDR3. The V end lost 3 bases, the J end lost 5 bases, and 8 bases lay between the germline ends. The germline V gene encodes CDR1 SNHLY and CDR2 FYNNEI. CDR3 DNA: TGTGCCAGCAGTGAGCCGGGGGACGAGCAGTACTTC. It is translated as CASSEPGDEQYF.

The chain is built from TRBV6-5 and TRBJ1-3; the D is unclear. Germline V gene data show CDR1 as MNHEY and CDR2 as SVGAGI. This CDR3 has 16 residues. Trimming shortened V by 0 bases and J by 2 bases, and 11 bases separated the two germline ends. CDR3 bases: TGTGCCAGCAGTTACTCTGGGGAACTGCCTGGAAACACCATATATTTT. It encodes CASSYSGELPGNTIYF.

Turning to this clone: A junction end diverges from the germline sequence, so it may reflect a read error. The chain joins TRBV27 to TRBJ1-2, with a possible D match to TRBD1 (6 bases). Germline CDR1 reads MNHEY; CDR2 reads SMNVEV (reference sequence). The CDR3 runs to 17 residues. In nucleotides, the CDR3 is TGTGCCAGCTGTTTATCGCGGGCAGGGGTCCAGGACTATGGCTACACCTTC. Encoded protein: CASCLSRAGVQDYGYTF.

The gene calls are TRBV6-5 and TRBJ2-3; tentatively, D is TRBD2 (5 bases). The germline V and J ends were trimmed by 2 bases and 4 bases, with 13 bases remaining between them. CDR1 and CDR2 from the germline V gene are MNHEY and SVGAGI. The CDR3 totals 15 residues. As DNA, the CDR3 is TGTGCCAGCAGTTACGTGGGCGGCGGGCCAGATACGCAGTATTTT. Translated: CASSYVGGGPDTQYF.

This clone has just a few counts. V gene TRBV19 combines with J gene TRBJ1-5; 7 positions match TRBD1. This CDR3 has 14 amino acids. Germline loops: CDR1 LNHDA, CDR2 SQIVND (reference sequence). The J segment lost 2 bases and the V segment lost 9 bases, leaving 7 bases of the junction unmatched. The CDR3: CASGRQGGNQPQHF. CDR3 coding DNA: TGTGCCAGCGGGAGACAGGGAGGCAATCAGCCCCAGCATTTT.

The CDR3 loop reads CASSQEGTAYTF. The DNA of the CDR3 is TGTGCCAGCAGCCAGGAGGGTACAGCTTACACCTTC. The chain couples TRBV4-2 to TRBJ1-2; D call uncertain. Germline-derived CDR1 and CDR2 are LGHNA and YNFKEQ. V lost 3 bases, J lost 11 bases, and 13 bases lay in between. This CDR3 has 12 amino acids.

V usage is TRBV19 and J usage is TRBJ2-5; D gene uncertain. The CDR3 runs to 12 residues. Germline V gene sequence: CDR1 LNHDA, CDR2 SQIVND (reference sequence). The germline V and J ends were trimmed by 7 bases and 4 bases, with 10 bases remaining between them. The CDR3 DNA sequence: TGTGCCAGTATGAACCAGGCAGAGACCCAGTACTTC. It translates to CASMNQAETQYF.

V and J are TRBV7-2 and TRBJ2-1, with D hard to call. Germline CDR1 reads SGHTA; CDR2 reads FQGNSA. The germline V and J ends were trimmed by 1 base and 12 bases, with 22 bases remaining between them. The CDR3 has 16 amino acids. The CDR3 nucleotides are TGTGCCAGCAGCTTAGTAGTCGTCCAAAGAGAGGACGGGCAGTTCTTC. Its protein product is CASSLVVVQREDGQFF.

The chain is built from TRBV19 and TRBJ2-7; TRBD1 might be the D (6 bases). This CDR3 has 16 amino acids. Germline CDR1 and CDR2: LNHDA and SQIVND (reference sequence). With 3 bases removed from V and 3 bases from J, the gap between germline ends came to 18 bases. CDR3 region: CASSMGSGLTGYEQYF. The CDR3 DNA reads TGTGCCAGTAGTATGGGTTCGGGCCTGACAGGCTACGAGCAGTACTTC. The full variable domain, in which reference TRBV19 and TRBJ2-7 provide the parts outside the CDR3, is DGGITQSPKYLFRKEGQNVTLSCEQNLNHDAMYWYRQDPGQGLRLIYYSQIVNDFQKGDIAEGYSVSREKKESFPLTVTSAQKNPTAFYLCASSMGSGLTGYEQYFGPGTRLTVT.

V and J are TRBV29-1 and TRBJ2-7; the match to TRBD1 covers 7 bases. Losses at the gene ends were 2 bases for V and 4 bases for J; bases not matched to a gene: 8. Germline CDR1 and CDR2: SQVTM and ANQGSEA. This CDR3 contains 14 residues. CDR3 bases: TGCAGCGTTGAACTTCCGACAGGGCTTTACGAGCAGTACTTC. Its translation: CSVELPTGLYEQYF.

This chain links TRBV5-4 with TRBJ2-2, with D maybe TRBD2 (5 bases). Trimming cost V 5 bases and J 7 bases, with 12 bases left between them. From germline, CDR1 is SGHNT and CDR2 YYREEE (reference sequence). This CDR3 has 13 residues. CDR3 sequence reads: CASSSRVDGELFF. The CDR3 DNA reads TGTGCCAGCAGTTCGAGGGTTGACGGGGAGCTGTTTTTT.

This chain connects TRBV11-3 to TRBJ1-1; no reliable D call. The CDR3 totals 14 residues. Germline V gene sequence: CDR1 SGHNT, CDR2 YENEEA. V dropped 7 bases and J dropped 1 base, with 13 bases sitting between them. CDR3 residues: CASTPAGGNTEAFF. DNA for the CDR3: TGTGCCAGCACCCCGGCAGGTGGGAACACTGAAGCTTTCTTT.

Notes on this clone: At one end the junction does not follow the germline gene, possibly because of a read error. Written as DNA, the CDR3 is TGTGCCAGCTCTAGCGGGAGGGACCAAGGGACCCAGTACTTC. This translates into CASSSGRDQGTQYF. This sequence joins TRBV18 and TRBJ2-5, with 11 bases fitting TRBD2. CDR1 and CDR2 (germline): KGHSH, LQKENI. CDR3 length equals 14 residues.

The chain has TRBV7-8 and TRBJ1-5, with D possibly TRBD1 on 5 matching bases. Germline values: CDR1 SGHVS, CDR2 FQNEAQ. Trimming cost V 1 base and J 6 bases, with 10 bases left between them. The CDR3 sequence is 14 residues long. CDR3 amino acids: CASSLGGFSQPQHF. CDR3 bases: TGTGCCAGCAGCTTAGGGGGGTTTTCTCAGCCCCAGCATTTT.

The genes are TRBV7-2 and TRBJ1-3; TRBD1 matches at 7 bases. The CDR3 has 14 residues. From germline, CDR1 is SGHTA and CDR2 FQGNSA. The trim removed 5 bases at V and 8 bases at J, leaving 9 bases unmatched. Here the CDR3 reads CASSRSRQGHTIYF. The CDR3 nucleotides are TGTGCCAGCAGCCGAAGTAGACAGGGTCACACCATATATTTT.

This chain uses TRBV15 with TRBJ2-4; TRBD1 matches 7 bases. Germline values: CDR1 LNHNV, CDR2 YYDKDF (reference sequence). The V and J ends lost 3 bases and 9 bases, in that order; junction bases with no gene match: 2. The CDR3 runs 12 residues. The CDR3 sequence: CATSRGQSIQYF. CDR3 coding DNA: TGTGCCACCAGCAGGGGACAGTCCATTCAGTACTTC.

The V gene is TRBV6-6, the J gene TRBJ1-1, with TRBD1 identical over 12 bases. The germline gives CDR1 MNHNY, CDR2 SVGAGI (reference sequence). J was trimmed by 8 bases and V by 6 bases; bases with no gene match: 7. The CDR3 spans 14 residues. The DNA of the CDR3 is TGTGCCAGCAGCCCTGGGACAGGGGGCTTCGAAGCTTTCTTT. Encoded protein: CASSPGTGGFEAFF.

This CDR3 is CARPGLGSDTQYF. The CDR3 DNA follows: TGCGCCCGCCCCGGACTAGGGTCAGATACGCAGTATTTT. The chain uses TRBV10-1 and TRBJ2-3, with 7 bases aligning to TRBD2. Per germline, CDR1 WNHNN and CDR2 SYGVQD (reference sequence). V shed 11 bases, J shed 4 bases, and the junction held 9 bases outside the gene matches. The length of the CDR3 is 13 residues.

The chain couples TRBV19 to TRBJ1-2, with TRBD1 as a possible D gene (5 bases). The V gene lost 8 bases and the J gene lost 7 bases, with 20 bases spanning the gap. Germline loops: CDR1 LNHDA, CDR2 SQIVND (reference sequence). The CDR3 covers 14 residues. CDR3 protein: CASERDSPQGGYTF. The CDR3, as DNA: TGTGCCAGTGAACGAGACAGCCCTCAAGGTGGCTACACCTTC.

V gene TRBV11-2 combines with J gene TRBJ2-7; no clear D. The CDR3 length is 14 residues. CDR1 and CDR2 from the germline V gene are SGHAT and FQNNGV. The CDR3 sequence is CASSLAPAQTSTLV. DNA for the CDR3: TGTGCCAGCAGCTTAGCGCCCGCGCAGACTTCAACTTTGGTC.

The chain carries TRBV18 and TRBJ2-7; D unresolved. The CDR3 sequence is 14 residues long. Trimming removed 4 bases at V and 4 bases at J, with 14 bases between. CDR1 and CDR2 (germline): KGHSH, LQKENI. The CDR3 DNA reads as TGTGCCAGCTCACAAGACCCCCCCCGTTACGAGCAGTACTTC. Translating it yields CASSQDPPRYEQYF.

The chain has TRBV11-2 and TRBJ2-7; TRBD1 agrees at 8 bases. J lost 3 bases, V lost 6 bases, and 7 bases had no gene match. The CDR3 consists of 14 residues. Germline V gene sequence: CDR1 SGHAT, CDR2 FQNNGV. The CDR3: CASRSTGGSYEQYF. CDR3 in DNA: TGTGCCAGCAGGTCCACAGGGGGGAGCTACGAGCAGTACTTC. Full variable domain (remainder filled in from reference TRBV11-2 and TRBJ2-7): EAGVAQSPRYKIIEKRQSVAFWCNPISGHATLYWYQQILGQGPKLLIQFQNNGVVDDSQLPKDRFSAERLKGVDSTLKIQPAKLEDSAVYLCASRSTGGSYEQYFGPGTRLTVT.

The rearrangement uses TRBV11-3 and TRBJ2-1; no clear D. V lost 0 bases, J lost 6 bases, and 6 bases lay in between. The CDR3 length is 13 residues. From germline, CDR1 is SGHNT and CDR2 YENEEA. Here the CDR3 DNA reads TGTGCCAGCAGCTTAGACTACCTCAATGAGCAGTTCTTC. This translates into CASSLDYLNEQFF.

J is TRBJ2-5 and V is TRBV4-1; D remains unclear. Matching the DNA end better, TRBJ2-7 makes the J call doubtful. Germline V gene data show CDR1 as MGHRA and CDR2 as YSYEKL. The CDR3 has 11 amino acids. CDR3 in DNA: TGCGCCAGCAGTAGTGGACACGAGCAGTACTTC. Protein sequence: CASSSGHEQYF.

The J gene is TRBJ1-2, the V gene TRBV11-2; D remains unclear. Germline CDR1 SGHAT, CDR2 FQNNGV. The CDR3 covers 12 residues. V dropped 0 bases and J dropped 8 bases, with 7 bases sitting between them. CDR3 residues: CASSLEGSGYTF. CDR3 coding DNA: TGTGCCAGCAGCTTAGAGGGGAGCGGCTACACCTTC. Supplemented by reference TRBV11-2 and TRBJ1-2, the full variable domain reads EAGVAQSPRYKIIEKRQSVAFWCNPISGHATLYWYQQILGQGPKLLIQFQNNGVVDDSQLPKDRFSAERLKGVDSTLKIQPAKLEDSAVYLCASSLEGSGYTFGSGTRLTVV.

The rearrangement uses TRBV27 and TRBJ2-7; D is ambiguous. V lost 1 base to trimming and J lost 2 bases, with 12 bases between them. Germline CDR1 and CDR2: MNHEY and SMNVEV (reference sequence). There are 15 residues in the CDR3. DNA for the CDR3: TGTGCCAGCAGTTTATATCCAGACCCTACCTACGAGCAGTACTTC. Its protein product is CASSLYPDPTYEQYF.

This chain joins TRBV5-1 and TRBJ2-1; D is unresolved. This CDR3 is 14 amino acids long. Trimming removed 2 bases from V and 5 bases from J, with 11 bases in between. Per germline, CDR1 SGHRS and CDR2 YFSETQ. The CDR3 spells CASSFENQNNEQFF. The CDR3 region has the DNA TGCGCCAGCAGCTTTGAAAATCAGAACAATGAGCAGTTCTTC.

This clone was detected a few times. The CDR3 DNA follows: TGTGCCAGCCGACCTAACCCGAATTCTGGAAACACCATATATTTT. It translates to CASRPNPNSGNTIYF. The V and J genes are TRBV7-9 and TRBJ1-3; D is uncertain. V lost 8 bases and J lost 1, with 15 bases in between. The CDR3 is 15 amino acids. Germline CDR1 is SEHNR and CDR2 is FQNEAQ (reference sequence).

The J gene is TRBJ2-1, the V gene TRBV6-6, with D tentatively TRBD1 or TRBD2 (5 bases each). Germline V gives CDR1 MNHNY, CDR2 SVGAGI (reference sequence). This CDR3 has 15 residues. V lost 5 bases, J lost 10 bases, and 21 bases lay in between. CDR3 nucleotide sequence: TGTGCCAGCAGTCCCGGGACCAGCAATTTAGGGGAGCAGTTCTTC. This gives the protein CASSPGTSNLGEQFF.

The rearrangement links TRBV9 to TRBJ1-4; perhaps TRBD1 as D (6 bases). The germline V gene encodes CDR1 SGDLS and CDR2 YYNGEE. V gave up 0 bases and J gave up 0 bases, with 6 bases separating them. The CDR3 totals 15 residues. The chain's CDR3 is CASSVGTATNEKLFF. CDR3 coding DNA: TGTGCCAGCAGCGTAGGGACAGCAACTAATGAAAAACTGTTTTTT.